The 20 T cell receptor beta chains below were found in one sample sequenced in a study of cytomegalovirus exposure and HLA in healthy donors. The PCR had 60 Vbeta and 13 Jbeta primers. The repertoire was sequenced with immunoSEQ multiplex PCR; TCRdb's copy has only in-frame clones and lacks some. The sample has approximately 110,000 clones, around 72% seen once. The sequencing sample was made of PBMCs. Receptors were obtained from a woman between 40 and 50 years old in good health and CMV-seropositive.

This sequence joins TRBV10-2 and TRBJ2-5, with a tentative D call TRBD2 (5 bases). V lost 6 bases, J lost 5 bases, and 10 bases lay in between. Germline V gene sequence: CDR1 WSHSY, CDR2 SAAADI. CDR3 size: 12 residues. The CDR3 DNA is TGCGCCAGCAGCGAGGGCGGGGAGACCCAGTACTTC. Protein product: CASSEGGETQYF.

This rearrangement joins TRBV2 to TRBJ2-1, with D perhaps matching TRBD2 (5 bases). Deletions cut 4 bases from V and 4 bases from J, with 17 bases between. Germline loops: CDR1 SNHLY, CDR2 FYNNEI. This CDR3 region has 16 residues. DNA of the CDR3: TGTGCCAGCAGTGGGGCAGGCAAGCGCGGGTACAATGAGCAGTTCTTC. Its translation is CASSGAGKRGYNEQFF.

The CDR3 DNA reads as TGTGCCAGCAGCTGGCTCAGGACTAGCGGAGATACGCAGTATTTT. This sequence encodes CASSWLRTSGDTQYF. The chain combines TRBV7-9 with TRBJ2-3; 10 bases match TRBD2. CDR3 length equals 15 residues. Germline CDR1 reads SEHNR; CDR2 reads FQNEAQ (reference sequence). V was pared by 4 bases and J by 5 bases, with 6 bases of the junction left unmatched. Combining the CDR3 with reference TRBV7-9 and TRBJ2-3 gives the whole variable domain DTGVSQNPRHKITKRGQNVTFRCDPISEHNRLYWYRQTLGQGPEFLTYFQNEAQLEKSRLLSDRFSAERPKGSFSTLEIQRTEQGDSAMYLCASSWLRTSGDTQYFGPGTRLTVL.

The chain is built from TRBV4-3 and TRBJ1-1; D is unclear. Germline CDR1 reads LGHNA; CDR2 reads YSLEER. This CDR3 is built from 16 residues. V lost 0 bases and J 8 bases, leaving 19 bases between the germline ends. CDR3 nucleotide sequence: TGCGCCAGCAGCCAAGATAGGGCGGGTTACCTCTCCGAAGCTTTCTTT. Protein: CASSQDRAGYLSEAFF.

Only one count was recorded for this clone. The V and J genes are TRBV19 and TRBJ2-1; D might be TRBD1 (6 bases). Germline lookup yields CDR1 LNHDA and CDR2 SQIVND (reference sequence). This CDR3 region has 15 residues. The V gene lost 3 bases and the J gene lost 1 base, with 10 bases spanning the gap. The CDR3 here is CASSIVRGSYNEQFF. CDR3 sequence (DNA): TGTGCCAGTAGTATCGTCAGGGGTTCCTACAATGAGCAGTTCTTC.

This clone occurred a few times. The rearrangement joins TRBV6-6 to TRBJ2-1; a weak D match, TRBD2 (6 bases). V lost 5 bases, J lost 8 bases, and 13 bases lay in between. Per the germline V gene, CDR1 is MNHNY and CDR2 is SVGAGI (reference sequence). The CDR3 length is 13 residues. CDR3 sequence: CASSPRVADEQFF. The CDR3 nucleotides are TGTGCCAGCAGTCCCCGGGTAGCGGATGAGCAGTTCTTC.

The chain is built from TRBV4-3 and TRBJ1-1; 7 positions match TRBD1. The trim removed 2 bases at V and 3 bases at J, leaving 3 bases unmatched. The CDR3 has 14 residues. Germline assignment: CDR1 LGHNA and CDR2 YSLEER. Here the CDR3 DNA reads TGCGCCAGCAGCCAACCAGACAGGGACACTGAAGCTTTCTTT. Translated: CASSQPDRDTEAFF.

This sequence joins TRBV7-2 and TRBJ2-1, with 7 bases identical to TRBD1. The trim removed 5 bases at V and 8 bases at J, leaving 6 bases unmatched. The CDR3 runs to 13 residues. CDR1 is SGHTA, CDR2 FQGNSA, per germline. The CDR3 reads CASSLTGIDEQFF. The DNA for the CDR3 is TGTGCCAGCAGCCTGACAGGGATCGATGAGCAGTTCTTC. The entire variable domain, with the rest obtained from reference TRBV7-2 and TRBJ2-1, is as follows: GAGVSQSPSNKVTEKGKDVELRCDPISGHTALYWYRQSLGQGLEFLIYFQGNSAPDKSGLPSDRFSAERTGGSVSTLTIQRTQQEDSAVYLCASSLTGIDEQFFGPGTRLTVL.

The chain employs TRBV7-9 and TRBJ2-2; weak D call: TRBD2 (5 bases). V gave up 6 bases and J gave up 1 base, with 9 bases separating them. The CDR3 runs to 14 residues. From germline, CDR1 is SEHNR and CDR2 FQNEAQ (reference sequence). CDR3 nucleotide sequence: TGTGCCAGCAGTTCAGAGGGGAACACCGGGGAGCTGTTTTTT. It is translated as CASSSEGNTGELFF.

This clone was found once. The chain carries TRBV18 and TRBJ2-7, with 10 bases aligning to TRBD2. CDR3 length: 15 residues. After removal of 6 bases from V and 2 bases from J, the junction contained 7 bases not matched to a gene. From germline, CDR1 is KGHSH and CDR2 LQKENI. The CDR3 region is CASSQPGLATYEQYF. For the CDR3, the DNA is TGTGCCAGCTCGCAACCGGGACTAGCGACCTACGAGCAGTACTTC.

The rearrangement uses TRBV5-6 and TRBJ1-1; TRBD1 is a possible D gene (5 bases). Trimming left V 4 bases short and J 1 base short, with 14 bases between. The CDR3 runs 15 residues. Germline V gene data show CDR1 as SGHDT and CDR2 as YYEEEE. CDR3 nucleotides: TGTGCCAGCAGCCCTTGGGGGGGTCGGAACACTGAAGCTTTCTTT. Protein: CASSPWGGRNTEAFF.

The J gene is TRBJ1-2, the V gene TRBV6-5; D may be TRBD1 (5 bases). The CDR3 is made up of 13 amino acids. Trimming removed 11 bases from V and 1 base from J, with 14 bases in between. The germline V gene has CDR1 MNHEY and CDR2 SVGAGI. The CDR3 sequence: CAVHGGNNYGYTF. In DNA, the CDR3 is TGTGCCGTGCATGGGGGGAATAACTATGGCTACACCTTC.

This clone was seen only once. V gene TRBV7-3 combines with J gene TRBJ1-4, with D tentatively TRBD1 (6 bases). Trimming took 6 bases from V and 0 from J, leaving 23 bases between them. Germline V gives CDR1 SGHTA, CDR2 FQGTGA. The CDR3 totals 19 residues. DNA for the CDR3: TGTGCCAGCAGAGAGGTAGGATCAGGGGCCAGCGCAACTAATGAAAAACTGTTTTTT. Protein: CASREVGSGASATNEKLFF.

This clone was observed once. The CDR3 nucleotides read TGTGCCAGCAGCCCTCGGGACAGTCCTAACTATGGCTACACCTTC. Its translation is CASSPRDSPNYGYTF. This chain uses TRBV9 with TRBJ1-2, with 7 bases fitting TRBD1. CDR1 is SGDLS and CDR2 is YYNGEE in the germline V gene. This CDR3 has 15 amino acids. Trimming took 4 bases from V and 0 from J; bases not matched to a gene: 6.

The V call is TRBV2, the J call TRBJ2-3; a possible D gene is TRBD1 (6 bases). Germline-derived CDR1 and CDR2 are SNHLY and FYNNEI. Trimming took off 4 bases at V and 6 bases at J, with 17 bases between the two ends. This CDR3 is built from 15 residues. The DNA for the CDR3 is TGTGCCAGCAGTGTAAGCCAGGGGTTCGGCGATACGCAGTATTTT. This gives the protein CASSVSQGFGDTQYF.

The rearrangement links TRBV5-6 to TRBJ2-2, with 8 nucleotides matching TRBD1. The trim removed 5 bases at V and 7 bases at J, leaving 7 bases unmatched. CDR3 length: 14 amino acids. Germline V gene data show CDR1 as SGHDT and CDR2 as YYEEEE. CDR3 region: CASRRTGYGGELFF. CDR3 DNA sequence: TGTGCCAGCAGGCGGACAGGGTACGGCGGGGAGCTGTTTTTT.

The chain employs TRBV10-3 and TRBJ2-2; 8 nucleotides align to TRBD1. The germline V gene encodes CDR1 ENHRY and CDR2 SYGVKD. J lost 1 base, V lost 10 bases, and 2 bases had no gene match. The CDR3 extends over 13 amino acids. The CDR3: CATGTGNTGELFF. DNA for the CDR3: TGTGCCACCGGGACAGGGAACACCGGGGAGCTGTTTTTT.

This clone was detected once. The gene calls are TRBV5-1 and TRBJ1-2; D is undetermined. The CDR3 is made up of 13 amino acids. V lost 0 bases and J lost 5, with 8 bases in between. Germline assignment: CDR1 SGHRS and CDR2 YFSETQ. The CDR3 here is CASSLDRPYGYTF. In nucleotides, the CDR3 is TGCGCCAGCAGCTTGGACAGACCATATGGCTACACCTTC.

The V gene is TRBV7-2, the J gene TRBJ2-5, with D uncertain. Between the trimmed V and J ends, which lost 3 bases and 0 bases, there was a span of 5 bases. In germline, CDR1 is SGHTA, CDR2 FQGNSA. The CDR3 covers 13 residues. The CDR3: CASSFGNQETQYF. CDR3 DNA: TGTGCCAGCAGCTTCGGTAACCAAGAGACCCAGTACTTC.

The chain employs TRBV2 and TRBJ2-1; no reliable D call. The ends were cut back, 8 bases at V and 3 bases at J, with 8 bases in the middle. There are 12 residues in the CDR3. Germline-derived CDR1 and CDR2 are SNHLY and FYNNEI. CDR3 in DNA: TGTGCCAGCGGCCAGTACTACAATGAGCAGTTCTTC. Translating it yields CASGQYYNEQFF.